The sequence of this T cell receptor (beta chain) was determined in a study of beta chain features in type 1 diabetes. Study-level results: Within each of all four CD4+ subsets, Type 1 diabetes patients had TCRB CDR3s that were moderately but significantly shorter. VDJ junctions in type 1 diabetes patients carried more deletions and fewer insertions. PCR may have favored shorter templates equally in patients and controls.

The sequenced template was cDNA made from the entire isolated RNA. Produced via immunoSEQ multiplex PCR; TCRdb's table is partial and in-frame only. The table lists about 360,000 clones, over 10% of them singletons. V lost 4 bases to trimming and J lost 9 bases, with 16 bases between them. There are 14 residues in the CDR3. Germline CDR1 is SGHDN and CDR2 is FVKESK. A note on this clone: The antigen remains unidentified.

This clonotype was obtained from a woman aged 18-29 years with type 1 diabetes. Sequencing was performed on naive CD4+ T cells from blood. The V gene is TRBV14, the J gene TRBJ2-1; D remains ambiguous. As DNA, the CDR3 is TGTGCCAGCAGCCGAGAAGTGAGGTCGGCTGAGCAGTTCTTC. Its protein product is CASSREVRSAEQFF.